The rows below give T cell receptor beta chains drawn from one sample of a study of T cell responses to AZD1222 COVID-19 vaccine. The assay was immunoSEQ multiplex PCR, and TCRdb's table has in-frame clones only and misses some. The sample shows tens of thousands of clones, about nine tenths of them seen only once. Sequencing was performed on peripheral blood, taken on day 0 of AZD1222 vaccination. The receptor set was obtained from an adult in good health. The conserved cysteine and the conserved F or W are not part of the CDR3 here.

j_call,v_call,cdr3_aa
TRBJ2-7,TRBV28,ASSSPGSDSGEQY
TRBJ2-1,TRBV7-2,ASGGAGSTYNEQF
TRBJ2-2,TRBV9,ASSVRDSQDTGELF
TRBJ2-5,TRBV27,ASSTPGLKETQY
TRBJ1-3,TRBV2,ASSFYFRWSTGNTIY
TRBJ1-5,TRBV12-3/TRBV12-4,ASTFGGQPQH
TRBJ1-1,TRBV19,ASSMRTGGNTEAF
TRBJ1-2,TRBV12-3/TRBV12-4,ATGDSLKYGYT
TRBJ2-3,TRBV4-3,ASSQERGRADTQY
TRBJ2-1,TRBV5-5,ASSLEWDPAIPGQTNEQF
TRBJ2-7,TRBV4-2,ASSQFLGPGGGEQY
TRBJ2-3,TRBV30,AWLQGRTDTQY
TRBJ2-1,TRBV7-8,ASSSKRGGDNEQF
TRBJ1-1,TRBV20-1,SASRPGRIAQAF
TRBJ2-1,TRBV7-7,ASSLSGGEQF
TRBJ2-3,TRBV4-3,ASSQEISTDTQY
TRBJ1-6,TRBV3-1/TRBV3-2,ASSQGTANSPLH
TRBJ1-6,TRBV6-1,ASSERDSPLH
TRBJ1-3,TRBV5-1,ASSADGGRTGNTIY
TRBJ2-3,TRBV19,ASRETGGLTDTQY
TRBJ1-4,TRBV30,AWSPRGAGETNEKLF
TRBJ1-3,TRBV6-1,ASSDPKDATSGNTIY
TRBJ2-3,TRBV28,ASRGSSVGTDTQY
TRBJ1-6,TRBV19,ASSIGLLNSPLH
TRBJ1-5,TRBV6-5,ASRVQGASNQPQH
TRBJ1-1,TRBV6-2/TRBV6-3,ASSYSTMNTEAF
TRBJ2-3,TRBV3-1/TRBV3-2,ASSTPGTGRTDTQY
TRBJ2-5,TRBV5-1,ASSSGLAGRETQY
TRBJ1-5,TRBV6-2/TRBV6-3,ASSYSHQGLQPQH
TRBJ2-1,TRBV10-1,ATLREGDEQF
TRBJ2-3,TRBV5-1,ASSLRTADTDTQY
TRBJ2-3,TRBV9,ASSVVGGTSTDTQY
TRBJ1-3,TRBV28,ASSPQPGGRGSSGNTIY
TRBJ1-1,TRBV30,AWISGTGGSEAF
TRBJ2-6,TRBV9,ASSDLAGGSGANVLT
TRBJ2-1,TRBV7-2,ASSVGLAGVTEQF
TRBJ2-7,TRBV3-1/TRBV3-2,ASSHPSGTYEQY
TRBJ1-1,TRBV9,ASSEGGTGYEAF
TRBJ1-1,TRBV12-3/TRBV12-4,ASSLSTWARAF
TRBJ2-7,TRBV6-5,ASPPAAGEQY
TRBJ1-2,TRBV5-4,ASSLSGGGYT
TRBJ1-1,TRBV12-5,ASVSRDRDEAF
TRBJ1-1,TRBV12-3/TRBV12-4,ASSLGRGAF
TRBJ1-2,TRBV28,ASSPQYGYT
TRBJ2-4,TRBV5-4,ASSLDEGAKNIQY
TRBJ1-2,TRBV6-6,ASSYSPGGLDYGYT
TRBJ1-1,TRBV29-1,SVAGLGASNTEAF
TRBJ2-1,TRBV15,ATSRDLRQGHNEQF
TRBJ2-2,TRBV27,ASSLSRIITGELF